Listed below are T cell receptor beta chains from one sample, sequenced in a study of T-cell memory formation after mild COVID-19. One entry per CDR3 protein results from TCRdb running MiXCR on the 5' RACE reads. The data hold roughly 110,000 distinct CDR3 sequences, with roughly an eighth observed a single time. The sequencing input was PBMCs or a T cell subset sorted from them (not recorded which). The source of these receptors is an adult woman who had mild COVID-19 (a few samples of this study predate the infection). Cell type and time point are not known. The CDR3 runs from the conserved cysteine through the conserved F or W. The D gene is left open where the match is weak. The size field is filled for only some rows; it gives once, few, many or a size class.

CDR3 protein: CASIRPARESYEQYF
CDR3 DNA: TGTGCCAGCATCCGGCCGGCCAGGGAGTCCTACGAGCAGTACTTC
clone size: -
J gene: TRBJ2-7
D gene: -
V gene: TRBV2

CDR3 protein: CSASVSGRTTDTQYF
CDR3 DNA: TGCAGTGCGAGCGTGAGCGGGAGAACTACAGATACGCAGTATTTT
clone size: few
J gene: TRBJ2-3
D gene: TRBD2
V gene: TRBV20-1

CDR3 protein: CSARGLGVSNNEQFF
CDR3 DNA: TGCAGTGCTAGAGGTTTGGGGGTTTCGAACAATGAGCAGTTCTTC
clone size: few
J gene: TRBJ2-1
D gene: -
V gene: TRBV20-1

CDR3 protein: CATSRVSLWNEQFF
CDR3 DNA: TGTGCCACCAGCAGAGTTAGCCTCTGGAATGAGCAGTTCTTC
clone size: -
J gene: TRBJ2-1
D gene: -
V gene: TRBV15

CDR3 protein: CASRDRVDYGYTF
CDR3 DNA: TGTGCCAGCAGGGACAGGGTTGACTATGGCTACACCTTC
clone size: -
J gene: TRBJ1-2
D gene: TRBD1
V gene: TRBV9

CDR3 protein: CASSLGTGLFGRSTAYNEQFF
CDR3 DNA: TGTGCCAGCAGCTTAGGGACGGGATTATTCGGAAGGAGTACTGCTTACAATGAGCAGTTCTTC
clone size: few
J gene: TRBJ2-1
D gene: -
V gene: TRBV13

CDR3 protein: CASSLPGNVGAGELFF
CDR3 DNA: TGCGCCAGCAGCTTGCCCGGGAACGTAGGCGCCGGGGAGCTGTTTTTT
clone size: few
J gene: TRBJ2-2
D gene: -
V gene: TRBV5-1

CDR3 protein: CASSPTAGNGYTF
CDR3 DNA: TGTGCCAGCAGCCCGACGGCAGGGAATGGCTACACCTTC
clone size: few
J gene: TRBJ1-2
D gene: -
V gene: TRBV7-8

CDR3 protein: CASSLAARLYGYTF
CDR3 DNA: TGTGCCAGCAGCTTAGCTGCCCGACTGTATGGCTACACCTTC
clone size: few
J gene: TRBJ1-2
D gene: -
V gene: TRBV7-9

CDR3 protein: CASSPRGESSYNEQFF
CDR3 DNA: TGTGCCAGCAGCCCCCGCGGAGAAAGCTCCTACAATGAGCAGTTCTTC
clone size: many
J gene: TRBJ2-1
D gene: -
V gene: TRBV5-6

CDR3 protein: CASSEGDSGANVLTF
CDR3 DNA: TGTGCCAGCAGCGAAGGTGACTCTGGGGCCAACGTCCTGACTTTC
clone size: -
J gene: TRBJ2-6
D gene: -
V gene: TRBV9

CDR3 protein: CASSSGDRSYNEQFF
CDR3 DNA: TGTGCCAGCAGCTCGGGGGACCGATCCTACAATGAGCAGTTCTTC
clone size: -
J gene: TRBJ2-1
D gene: -
V gene: TRBV7-6

CDR3 protein: CASSLEVTGTGSLSLHF
CDR3 DNA: TGTGCCAGCAGCTTAGAGGTGACCGGGACAGGGTCGTTATCCCTCCACTTT
clone size: few
J gene: TRBJ1-6
D gene: TRBD1
V gene: TRBV11-2

CDR3 protein: CASSGTGGHYYGYTF
CDR3 DNA: TGTGCCAGCAGCGGGACAGGGGGCCATTACTATGGCTACACCTTC
clone size: -
J gene: TRBJ1-2
D gene: TRBD1
V gene: TRBV9

CDR3 protein: CASSLGSAYNEQFF
CDR3 DNA: TGTGCCAGCAGTTTAGGATCAGCCTACAATGAGCAGTTCTTC
clone size: few
J gene: TRBJ2-1
D gene: -
V gene: TRBV12-3/TRBV12-4

CDR3 protein: CATSRDTTSAHNEQFF
CDR3 DNA: TGTGCCACCAGCAGAGATACGACTAGCGCTCACAATGAGCAGTTCTTC
clone size: -
J gene: TRBJ2-1
D gene: TRBD2
V gene: TRBV15

CDR3 protein: CASSLVSPAYFSYEQYF
CDR3 DNA: TGTGCCAGCAGCTTAGTGAGTCCGGCGTATTTCTCCTACGAGCAGTACTTC
clone size: -
J gene: TRBJ2-7
D gene: -
V gene: TRBV7-9

CDR3 protein: CASSYNTGIGELFF
CDR3 DNA: TGTGCCAGCAGTTACAACACAGGGATCGGGGAGCTGTTTTTT
clone size: few
J gene: TRBJ2-2
D gene: -
V gene: TRBV6-5

CDR3 protein: CASSITGQGSPLHF
CDR3 DNA: TGTGCCAGCAGCATCACAGGTCAGGGGTCACCCCTCCACTTT
clone size: few
J gene: TRBJ1-6
D gene: -
V gene: TRBV13

CDR3 protein: CASSLGVGLEPQHF
CDR3 DNA: TGTGCCAGCAGCTTAGGAGTGGGGTTGGAGCCCCAGCATTTT
clone size: few
J gene: TRBJ1-5
D gene: -
V gene: TRBV7-8

CDR3 protein: CASSYGRGSYEQFF
CDR3 DNA: TGTGCCAGCAGTTACGGCAGGGGATCATATGAGCAGTTCTTC
clone size: many
J gene: TRBJ2-1
D gene: -
V gene: TRBV6-5

CDR3 protein: CASSGTGESSYNEQFF
CDR3 DNA: TGTGCCAGCAGCGGGACAGGGGAGAGCTCCTACAATGAGCAGTTCTTC
clone size: -
J gene: TRBJ2-1
D gene: TRBD1
V gene: TRBV9

CDR3 protein: CASSLGRGGTDTQYF
CDR3 DNA: TGTGCCAGCAGTTTGGGGAGGGGTGGCACAGATACGCAGTATTTT
clone size: many
J gene: TRBJ2-3
D gene: TRBD2
V gene: TRBV12-3/TRBV12-4

CDR3 protein: CASSALAGSSYEQYF
CDR3 DNA: TGTGCCAGCAGCGCACTAGCGGGGAGCTCCTACGAGCAGTACTTC
clone size: -
J gene: TRBJ2-7
D gene: TRBD2
V gene: TRBV2

CDR3 protein: CASSLLLSGDYNEQFF
CDR3 DNA: TGTGCCAGCAGTCTTCTTCTTAGCGGAGATTACAATGAGCAGTTCTTC
clone size: many
J gene: TRBJ2-1
D gene: -
V gene: TRBV12-3/TRBV12-4

CDR3 protein: CASTSYEQYF
CDR3 DNA: TGTGCCAGCACCTCCTACGAGCAGTACTTC
clone size: few
J gene: TRBJ2-7
D gene: -
V gene: TRBV7-2

CDR3 protein: CASSRDPTDTQYF
CDR3 DNA: TGCGCCAGCAGCCGGGACCCCACAGATACGCAGTATTTT
clone size: many
J gene: TRBJ2-3
D gene: -
V gene: TRBV5-1

CDR3 protein: CATTGENTGELFF
CDR3 DNA: TGTGCCACCACGGGAGAGAACACCGGGGAGCTGTTTTTT
clone size: -
J gene: TRBJ2-2
D gene: -
V gene: TRBV15

CDR3 protein: CASSPLLGPRETQYF
CDR3 DNA: TGTGCCAGCAGCCCGCTCTTGGGGCCCCGAGAGACCCAGTACTTC
clone size: many
J gene: TRBJ2-5
D gene: -
V gene: TRBV7-8

CDR3 protein: CASSTWSGMNTGELFF
CDR3 DNA: TGTGCCAGCAGCACCTGGAGCGGCATGAACACCGGGGAGCTGTTTTTT
clone size: few
J gene: TRBJ2-2
D gene: -
V gene: TRBV7-9

CDR3 protein: CASSFYMSSNQPQHF
CDR3 DNA: TGTGCCAGCAGTTTCTATATGAGTAGCAATCAGCCCCAGCATTTT
clone size: few
J gene: TRBJ1-5
D gene: -
V gene: TRBV27

CDR3 protein: CASSWEGNYGYTF
CDR3 DNA: TGTGCCAGCAGTTGGGAAGGGAACTATGGCTACACCTTC
clone size: few
J gene: TRBJ1-2
D gene: -
V gene: TRBV6-5

CDR3 protein: CASSLSSGNSYEQYF
CDR3 DNA: TGTGCCAGCAGCTTATCTAGCGGGAATTCCTACGAGCAGTACTTC
clone size: -
J gene: TRBJ2-7
D gene: TRBD2
V gene: TRBV7-2

CDR3 protein: CASSERWDSNTGELFF
CDR3 DNA: TGTGCCAGCAGTGAACGGTGGGACTCGAACACCGGGGAGCTGTTTTTT
clone size: -
J gene: TRBJ2-2
D gene: -
V gene: TRBV25-1

CDR3 protein: CASSQSSRGEAFF
CDR3 DNA: TGTGCCAGCAGCCAAAGCTCCCGGGGTGAAGCTTTCTTT
clone size: -
J gene: TRBJ1-1
D gene: -
V gene: TRBV4-2

CDR3 protein: CASSRSSGLPYEQYF
CDR3 DNA: TGCGCCAGCAGCAGGTCTAGCGGTTTACCCTACGAGCAGTACTTC
clone size: few
J gene: TRBJ2-7
D gene: TRBD2
V gene: TRBV5-1

CDR3 protein: CSAGQNLYNEQFF
CDR3 DNA: TGCAGCGCCGGACAGAACCTGTACAATGAGCAGTTCTTC
clone size: few
J gene: TRBJ2-1
D gene: -
V gene: TRBV29-1

CDR3 protein: CASSLGVTQEQYF
CDR3 DNA: TGTGCCAGCAGTTTAGGGGTAACCCAGGAGCAGTACTTC
clone size: few
J gene: TRBJ2-7
D gene: -
V gene: TRBV12-3/TRBV12-4

CDR3 protein: CASSQDQGNTGELFF
CDR3 DNA: TGCGCCAGCAGCCAAGATCAGGGGAACACCGGGGAGCTGTTTTTT
clone size: few
J gene: TRBJ2-2
D gene: -
V gene: TRBV4-1

CDR3 protein: CASTPIDRDEQFF
CDR3 DNA: TGTGCCAGCACCCCCATCGACAGGGATGAGCAGTTCTTC
clone size: few
J gene: TRBJ2-1
D gene: TRBD1
V gene: TRBV27

CDR3 protein: CASSLSLSGHNEQFF
CDR3 DNA: TGTGCCAGCAGCTTGAGTCTAAGTGGGCACAATGAGCAGTTCTTC
clone size: few
J gene: TRBJ2-1
D gene: -
V gene: TRBV5-6

CDR3 protein: CATSGWEAKDTQYF
CDR3 DNA: TGTGCCACCAGTGGCTGGGAAGCCAAAGATACGCAGTATTTT
clone size: -
J gene: TRBJ2-3
D gene: -
V gene: TRBV24-1

CDR3 protein: CASSSNTQYF
CDR3 DNA: TGTGCCAGCAGTTCAAATACGCAGTATTTT
clone size: -
J gene: TRBJ2-3
D gene: -
V gene: TRBV12-3/TRBV12-4

CDR3 protein: CASSPGLAGASFNEQFF
CDR3 DNA: TGTGCCAGCAGCCCTGGACTAGCGGGGGCCTCTTTTAATGAGCAGTTCTTC
clone size: -
J gene: TRBJ2-1
D gene: TRBD2
V gene: TRBV5-6

CDR3 protein: CASSEGLASMADTQYF
CDR3 DNA: TGTGCCAGCAGTGAAGGGTTAGCTTCGATGGCAGATACGCAGTATTTT
clone size: many
J gene: TRBJ2-3
D gene: -
V gene: TRBV2

CDR3 protein: CASSLGPGDVHEQYF
CDR3 DNA: TGTGCCAGCAGCTTAGGGCCAGGTGATGTCCACGAGCAGTACTTC
clone size: few
J gene: TRBJ2-7
D gene: -
V gene: TRBV7-7

CDR3 protein: CSADPLAGGLEQYF
CDR3 DNA: TGCAGTGCTGACCCACTAGCGGGAGGCCTCGAGCAGTACTTC
clone size: -
J gene: TRBJ2-7
D gene: TRBD2
V gene: TRBV20-1

CDR3 protein: CASSWGTSEDEQYF
CDR3 DNA: TGTGCCAGCAGTTGGGGGACTAGCGAGGACGAGCAGTACTTC
clone size: few
J gene: TRBJ2-7
D gene: TRBD2
V gene: TRBV7-9

CDR3 protein: CASSPDSYSPYEQYF
CDR3 DNA: TGTGCCAGCAGCCCCGACAGCTACTCACCCTACGAGCAGTACTTC
clone size: -
J gene: TRBJ2-7
D gene: -
V gene: TRBV7-9